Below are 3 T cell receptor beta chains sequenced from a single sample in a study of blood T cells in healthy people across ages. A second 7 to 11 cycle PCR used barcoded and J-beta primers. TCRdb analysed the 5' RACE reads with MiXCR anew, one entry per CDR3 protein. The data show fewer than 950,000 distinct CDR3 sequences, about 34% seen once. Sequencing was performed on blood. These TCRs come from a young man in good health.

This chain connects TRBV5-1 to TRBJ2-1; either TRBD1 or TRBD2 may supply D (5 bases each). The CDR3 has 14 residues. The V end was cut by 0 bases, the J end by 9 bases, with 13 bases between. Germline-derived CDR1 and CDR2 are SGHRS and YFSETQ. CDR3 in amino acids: CASSLVSRGTEQFF. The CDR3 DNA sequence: TGCGCCAGCAGCTTGGTTTCTCGTGGGACTGAGCAGTTCTTC. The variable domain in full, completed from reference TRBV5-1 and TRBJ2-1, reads KAGVTQTPRYLIKTRGQQVTLSCSPISGHRSVSWYQQTPGQGLQFLFEYFSETQRNKGNFPGRFSGRQFSNSRSEMNVSTLELGDSALYLCASSLVSRGTEQFFGPGTRLTVL.

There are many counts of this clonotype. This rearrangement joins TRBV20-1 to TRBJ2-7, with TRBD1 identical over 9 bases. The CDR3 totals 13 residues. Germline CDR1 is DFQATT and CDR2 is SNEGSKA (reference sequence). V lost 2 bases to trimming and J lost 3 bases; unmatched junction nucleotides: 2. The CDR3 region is CSARTGQGYEQYF. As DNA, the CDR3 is TGCAGTGCTAGAACGGGACAGGGCTACGAGCAGTACTTC.

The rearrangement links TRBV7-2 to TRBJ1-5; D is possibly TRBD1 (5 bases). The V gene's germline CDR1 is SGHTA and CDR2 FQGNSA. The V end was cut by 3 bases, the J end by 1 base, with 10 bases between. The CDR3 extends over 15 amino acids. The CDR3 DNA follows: TGTGCCAGCAGCTTCGGGGACGGGAGCAATCAGCCCCAGCATTTT. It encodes CASSFGDGSNQPQHF.